The 10 T cell receptor beta chains below all came from one sample that was sequenced in a study of human T cells and chemical hapten exposure. Indicated time point: pre-sensitization, week 0. Treatment reported: therapeutic diphenylcyclopropenone sensitization with weekly scalp DPC. TCRdb recomputed calls from the RACE reads with MiXCR, one row per CDR3 protein. The sample records more than 55,000 distinct CDR3 sequences, 8% to 10% being singletons. Sample: whole blood, taken in connection with sensitization to the hapten diphenylcyclopropenone (DPC). The receptors originated from a man in his forties with alopecia areata. Some clones in this sample may be carry-over from other donors' samples.

This clonotype was seen repeatedly, ten times or more. This chain links TRBV18 with TRBJ1-1; D is ambiguous. CDR3 size: 16 residues. Per the germline V gene, CDR1 is KGHSH and CDR2 is LQKENI. V lost 3 bases to trimming and J lost 1 base, with 15 bases between them. CDR3: CASSPPGDGRNTEAFF. The CDR3 region has the DNA TGTGCCAGCTCACCCCCGGGTGACGGACGGAACACTGAAGCTTTCTTT.

This chain uses TRBV4-2 with TRBJ1-1, with unresolved D. This CDR3 contains 14 residues. The V gene's germline CDR1 is LGHNA and CDR2 YNFKEQ. V was cut by 1 base and J by 5 bases, with 11 bases left in between. The CDR3 sequence: CASSQGKAKTEAFF. In nucleotides, the CDR3 is TGTGCCAGCAGCCAAGGGAAGGCGAAAACTGAAGCTTTCTTT.

This clonotype has a handful of counts. This sequence joins TRBV21-1 and TRBJ2-3. TRBV21-1 is deemed a pseudogene. CDR3 length equals 18 residues. This chain's CDR3 is CASSNSMGSPRSTDTQYF. Here the CDR3 DNA reads TGTGCCAGCAGCAACAGTATGGGATCACCTAGGAGTACAGATACGCAGTATTTT.

This clonotype was detected a few times. This chain connects TRBV5-1 to TRBJ2-7, with a possible D match to TRBD2 (6 bases). Germline CDR1 is SGHRS and CDR2 is YFSETQ. V lost 0 bases and J 1 base, leaving 11 bases between the germline ends. The CDR3 is 15 amino acids. CDR3 sequence reads: CASSLAEAGSYEQYF. The CDR3 DNA reads as TGCGCCAGCAGCTTGGCCGAGGCGGGGTCCTACGAGCAGTACTTC.

The rearrangement joins TRBV7-8 to TRBJ2-6; TRBD1 agrees at 12 bases. Germline V gene data show CDR1 as SGHVS and CDR2 as FQNEAQ. Trimming cost V 4 bases and J 4 bases; bases outside gene matches: 11. This CDR3 has 19 amino acids. CDR3: CASSSPTGQGALGANVLTF. The CDR3 DNA reads as TGTGCCAGCAGCTCGCCCACGGGACAGGGGGCGTTGGGGGCCAACGTCCTGACTTTC.

This clonotype has only a few counts. CDR3 DNA: TGCAGTGCTCCTCCCGGGACTAGCGGGAATAATGAGCAGTTCTTC. This gives the protein CSAPPGTSGNNEQFF. The chain is built from TRBV20-1 and TRBJ2-1; TRBD2 aligns across 13 bases. The CDR3 spans 15 residues. The V segment lost 5 bases and the J segment 7 bases; nucleotides outside the gene matches: 8. Per the germline V gene, CDR1 is DFQATT and CDR2 is SNEGSKA (reference sequence).

This clonotype has just a few counts. The chain has TRBV5-1 and TRBJ1-1, with D unclear. In germline, CDR1 is SGHRS, CDR2 YFSETQ. This CDR3 spans 14 amino acids. V lost 6 bases to trimming and J lost 1 base, with 13 bases between them. The DNA for the CDR3 is TGCGCCAGCAAGTTAGGTGTTGAGAACACTGAAGCTTTCTTT. Protein sequence: CASKLGVENTEAFF.

This clonotype was seen only a few times. The chain carries TRBV11-3 and TRBJ2-2; 13 bases match TRBD2. This CDR3 has 18 amino acids. V shed 5 bases, J shed 4 bases, and the junction held 10 bases outside the gene matches. The germline gives CDR1 SGHNT, CDR2 YENEEA. CDR3 region: CASSRGLAGEVTTGELFF. The CDR3 bases are TGTGCCAGCAGCCGCGGACTAGCGGGAGAGGTCACCACCGGGGAGCTGTTTTTT.

The chain links TRBV10-3 to TRBJ1-2; no firm D call. There are 15 residues in the CDR3. V was cut by 4 bases and J by 4 bases, with 16 bases left in between. CDR1 ENHRY and CDR2 SYGVKD come from the germline V gene. CDR3 sequence (DNA): TGTGCCATCAGTGCGGACTTTCCTCCTGTCTATGGCTACACCTTC. It translates to CAISADFPPVYGYTF.

This clonotype has ten or more counts. The J gene is TRBJ1-2, the V gene TRBV7-8, with D possibly TRBD1 on 5 matching bases. CDR1 is SGHVS and CDR2 is FQNEAQ in the germline V gene. The CDR3 extends over 13 amino acids. V gave up 5 bases and J gave up 5 bases, with 12 bases separating them. CDR3 residues: CASSNADTYGYTF. CDR3 DNA sequence: TGTGCCAGCAGCAATGCGGACACTTATGGCTACACCTTC.